The sequence of this T cell receptor (beta chain) was determined in a study of shared clonotypes between healthy human individuals. General study points: Relative to memory subsets, naive subsets generally showed larger estimated richness.

As regards this clone: The antigen is undetermined.

Naive CD8 cells lacked CD45RO and underwent positive selection for CCR7, leaving out terminally differentiated effector memory CD45RA+ cells. Sequenced by immunoSEQ multiplex PCR; TCRdb stores in-frame clones only, minus some. Here the sample spans about 1,800,000 clones, roughly 94% being singletons. CDR3 length equals 14 residues. The germline gives CDR1 SNHLY, CDR2 FYNNEI. The trim removed 8 bases at V and 2 bases at J, leaving 8 bases unmatched. Sequencing was done on a sample of naive CD8+ T cells sorted from blood. The clonotype was recovered from a man aged 18-30 years in good health. This chain joins TRBV2 and TRBJ2-5; TRBD1 matches 7 bases. CDR3 nucleotides: TGTGCCAGCGACGAGCCGGGACAGCAAGAGACCCAGTACTTC. Amino acid sequence: CASDEPGQQETQYF. Together with reference TRBV2 and TRBJ2-5, the CDR3 gives the full variable domain: EPEVTQTPSHQVTQMGQEVILRCVPISNHLYFYWYRQILGQKVEFLVSFYNNEISEKSEIFDDQFSVERPDGSNFTLKIRSTKLEDSAMYFCASDEPGQQETQYFGPGTRLLVL.